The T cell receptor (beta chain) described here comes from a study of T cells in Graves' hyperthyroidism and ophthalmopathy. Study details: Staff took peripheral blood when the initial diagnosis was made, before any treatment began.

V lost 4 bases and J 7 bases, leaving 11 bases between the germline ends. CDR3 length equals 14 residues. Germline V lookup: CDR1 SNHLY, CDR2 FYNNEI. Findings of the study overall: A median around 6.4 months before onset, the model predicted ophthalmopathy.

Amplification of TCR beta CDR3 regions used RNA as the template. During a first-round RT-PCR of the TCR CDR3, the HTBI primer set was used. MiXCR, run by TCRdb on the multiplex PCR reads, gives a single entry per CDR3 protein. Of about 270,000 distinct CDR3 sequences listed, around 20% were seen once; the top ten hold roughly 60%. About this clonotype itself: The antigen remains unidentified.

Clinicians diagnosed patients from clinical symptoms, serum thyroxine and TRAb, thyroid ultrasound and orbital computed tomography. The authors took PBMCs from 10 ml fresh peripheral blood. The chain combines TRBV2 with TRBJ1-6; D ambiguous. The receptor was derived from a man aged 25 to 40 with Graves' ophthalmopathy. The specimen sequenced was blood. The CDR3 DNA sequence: TGTGCCAGCAGTGTCCCGGGGAACAATTCACCCCTCCACTTT. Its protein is CASSVPGNNSPLHF.